Listed below are T cell receptor beta chains from one sample, sequenced in a study of control samples from healthy donors and cancer patients. Sequenced by immunoSEQ multiplex PCR; TCRdb stores in-frame clones only, minus some. This sample has roughly 150,000 clones, with about 94% found just once. Sequenced: blood. These receptors originate from a man aged 45-65 years in good health. Both conserved end residues are part of each CDR3. The D gene is left open where the match is weak. Size is stated for part of the rows, as once, few or many counts, or as a class when the clone is expanded.

TRBV3-1/TRBV3-2	TRBJ2-1	-	TRBD2	TGTGCCAGCAGCCAGATAGCGGGAGGGACCTACAATGAGCAGTTCTTC	CASSQIAGGTYNEQFF
TRBV18	TRBJ2-2	-	TRBD1	TGTGCCAGCTCACCAGGAGACAGGGGATCCGGGGAGCTGTTTTTT	CASSPGDRGSGELFF
TRBV21-1	TRBJ2-3	-	-	TGTGCCAGCAGCCGATATCGGGACACATTAGCAGATACGCAGTATTTT	CASSRYRDTLADTQYF
TRBV18	TRBJ1-1	-	-	TGTGCCAGCTCACCACAGGCCCCGTACACTGAAGCTTTCTTT	CASSPQAPYTEAFF
TRBV21-1	TRBJ1-2	-	-	TGTGCCAGCAGCAAATCCACTCGGGACAGGGCTATTCTAGAGTATGGCTACACCTTC	CASSKSTRDRAILEYGYTF
TRBV29-1	TRBJ2-7	-	TRBD1	TGCAGCGTTAATACAGGGGGCTCATATGGCTACGAGCAGTACTTC	CSVNTGGSYGYEQYF
TRBV28	TRBJ2-7	-	TRBD2	TGTGCCAGCAGTTGGGGACTAGCGGGTACCTACGAGCAGTACTTC	CASSWGLAGTYEQYF
TRBV24-1	TRBJ2-3	-	-	TGTGCCACCAGTGATCCCCGGGAACCCACAGATACGCAGTATTTT	CATSDPREPTDTQYF
TRBV4-1	TRBJ2-2	-	-	TGCGCCAGCAGTAGAGGGTTCGAGACCGGGGAGCTGTTTTTT	CASSRGFETGELFF
TRBV4-1	TRBJ2-7	-	-	TGCGCCAGCAGCCAAACGACAGATCTTAACTCCTACGAGCAGTACTTC	CASSQTTDLNSYEQYF
TRBV6-5	TRBJ2-1	-	TRBD2	TGTGCCAGCAAGGGTAGCGGGAGAGAGTTCTTC	CASKGSGREFF
TRBV18	TRBJ1-2	-	-	TGTGCCAGCTCACAGGGTTGGTATGGCTACACCTTC	CASSQGWYGYTF
TRBV19	TRBJ2-5	-	TRBD2	TGTGCCAGTAGTACGGGACTAGCGGGAGGTTTGAGAAGAGAGACCCAGTACTTC	CASSTGLAGGLRRETQYF
TRBV3-1/TRBV3-2	TRBJ2-2	-	TRBD2	TGTGCCAGCAGCCAAGTGGGGAGGGAGTTTACCGGGGAGCTGTTTTTT	CASSQVGREFTGELFF
TRBV10-2	TRBJ1-4	-	TRBD1	TGCGCCAGCAGTGAGAGGTACAGGGGCCTGAATGAAAAACTGTTTTTT	CASSERYRGLNEKLFF
TRBV7-9	TRBJ1-2	-	-	TGTGCCAGCAGCGCAGGACGGAACTATGGCTACACCTTC	CASSAGRNYGYTF
TRBV6-5	TRBJ1-5	-	-	TGTGCCAGCAGTTACTCCTTCAATCAGCCCCAGCATTTT	CASSYSFNQPQHF
TRBV4-2	TRBJ1-2	-	-	TGTGCCAGCAGCCAAGAGAGAGTGCCGAACTATGGCTACACCTTC	CASSQERVPNYGYTF
TRBV29-1	TRBJ2-7	once	TRBD1	TGCAGCGTTGAAGATTTCCGGGACAGGGGCCACGAGCAGTACTTC	CSVEDFRDRGHEQYF
TRBV5-1	TRBJ2-2	-	TRBD1	TGCGCCAGCAGCCTGAGGACAGGGGGCTCGGGGACCGGGGAGCTGTTTTTT	CASSLRTGGSGTGELFF
TRBV10-3	TRBJ2-3	-	-	TGTGCCATTCTGGGGGACAACACAGATACGCAGTATTTT	CAILGDNTDTQYF
TRBV27	TRBJ1-5	-	-	TGTGCCAGCAGTTTATCGGGGCAGGGCAGCAATCAGCCCCAGCATTTT	CASSLSGQGSNQPQHF